The clone carrying this T cell receptor beta chain was detected only once. The data are from a study of blood T cell repertoires in COVID-19. Study context: The United States, Italy and Spain provided the acute and convalescent COVID-19 samples. PBMCs, B-cell-depleted T cells, or T cells were the source of the cDNA or gDNA that made up the material.

Two consecutive negative NP/OP PCR tests, clearance, or resolved symptoms defined Cohort 3 recovery. Authors' analysis steps: Estimated nucleated cell counts came from reference gene primer amplification. Sequenced by immunoSEQ multiplex PCR; TCRdb stores in-frame clones only, minus some. From that table come the V and J calls and clone size; the DNA was used to work out D and trimming. Of fewer than 200,000 clones in the sample, roughly 85% are singletons; the top ten hold around 18%. The CDR3 is 15 residues long. V lost 0 bases and J lost 4, with 11 bases in between. Germline V gene lookup returns CDR1 SGHNT and CDR2 YYREEE (reference sequence).

The origin of this receptor is a man aged 60 to 75 who had recovered from COVID-19. The chain links TRBV5-4 to TRBJ2-1; D unresolved. The sequencing input was PBMCs or T cells enriched from blood (not recorded which). This chain's CDR3 is CASSLEPDFYNEQFF. The CDR3 region has the DNA TGTGCCAGCAGCTTGGAACCAGACTTTTACAATGAGCAGTTCTTC.